These T cell receptor beta chains were read from a single sample in a study of T cell repertoires in cytomegalovirus infection. TCRdb redid the calling of the reads with MiXCR, one entry per CDR3 protein. The repertoire holds approximately 260,000 distinct CDR3 sequences, with about a sixth as singletons. Sample: CD8+ T cells from PBMCs. The receptors derive from a human donor in good health (CMV status not recorded). Some clones in this sample may be carry-over from other donors' samples. The conserved cysteine and the conserved F or W are not part of the CDR3 here. D genes are given only for firm matches. Clone sizes are given selectively: once, few, many, or a class where the clone is expanded.

>TRBD1|TRBV6-5|NA
ASSYSRGTGNADTQY
>NA|TRBV6-6|many
ASSPLRRNEQY
>TRBD2|TRBV19|NA
ASSVGLGTDTQY
>NA|TRBV20-1|NA
SAREGLHRANYNEQF
>TRBD2|TRBV9|few
ASSPAGGAGNEQF
>NA|TRBV12-5|few
ASGLDSLAGRVNTGELF
>TRBD1|TRBV7-8|many
ASSFRTGGFYEQY
>NA|TRBV15|NA
ATSKDRTNSYEQY
>TRBD2|TRBV7-9|few
ASSPETSGGYNEQF
>NA|TRBV7-6|many
ASSLSWNTEAF
>TRBD2|TRBV29-1|few
SVDPEAGQETQY
>NA|TRBV19|few
ASTLGGGAVPQH
>TRBD1|TRBV7-6|many
ASSISSGQGAIYGYT
>TRBD2|TRBV6-5|NA
ASGISGGLNEQF
>TRBD1|TRBV2|NA
ATPTGVDTEAF
>TRBD2|TRBV7-9|many
ASRGTSGYNEQF
>NA|TRBV5-4|NA
ASSQPPGSGYT
>NA|TRBV6-6|NA
ASSYDSDQPQH
>NA|TRBV2|many
ASSGYGYT
>NA|TRBV5-5|many
ASSFRDWDYNEQF
>TRBD1|TRBV12-3/TRBV12-4|NA
ASSFIIGDRQDISTDTQY
>NA|TRBV28|NA
ASSDSGPQH
>TRBD1|TRBV6-5|many
ASSYRTGDEAF
>NA|TRBV7-6|few
ASSHDTLGRGSTEAF
>NA|TRBV28|NA
ASNRPGRAYEQY